This is a list of T cell receptor beta chains from one sample in a study of blood T cell repertoires in COVID-19. The table came from immunoSEQ multiplex PCR; TCRdb's copy has only in-frame clones and leaves some out. Here the sample spans about 210,000 clones, about 88% being singletons. Sequencing was done on a sample of peripheral blood. These receptors originate from a woman aged 40-49 years with acute or convalescent COVID-19. The CDR3 runs from the conserved cysteine through the conserved F or W. Fields, in order: CDR3 protein, CDR3 DNA, J gene, V gene, D gene, clone size. The D gene is left open where the match is weak. Rows may omit the clone size; those that give it use once, few, many or a size class.

CDR3aa: CAISSGTTETDEQFF
CDR3nt: TGTGCCATCAGTTCCGGGACAACAGAAACCGATGAGCAGTTCTTC
j_gene: TRBJ2-1
v_gene: TRBV10-3
d_gene: .
abundance: few

CDR3aa: CASGSSDLAGAEQFF
CDR3nt: TGTGCTAGTGGTTCCTCAGATTTAGCGGGTGCGGAGCAGTTCTTC
j_gene: TRBJ2-1
v_gene: TRBV12-5
d_gene: TRBD2
abundance: .

CDR3aa: CASSYHTEQFF
CDR3nt: TGTGCCAGCAGTTACCACACCGAGCAGTTCTTC
j_gene: TRBJ2-1
v_gene: TRBV6-5
d_gene: .
abundance: .

CDR3aa: CASSYRGPGYNEQFF
CDR3nt: TGTGCCAGCAGTTACAGGGGGCCGGGCTACAATGAGCAGTTCTTC
j_gene: TRBJ2-1
v_gene: TRBV6-6
d_gene: TRBD1
abundance: .

CDR3aa: CASSLVRADGYTF
CDR3nt: TGTGCCAGCAGTTTGGTCAGGGCGGATGGCTACACCTTC
j_gene: TRBJ1-2
v_gene: TRBV28
d_gene: .
abundance: .

CDR3aa: CASSVRGVQETQYF
CDR3nt: TGTGCCAGCAGCGTGCGCGGTGTCCAAGAGACCCAGTACTTC
j_gene: TRBJ2-5
v_gene: TRBV9
d_gene: .
abundance: .

CDR3aa: CASSFYPSGGRTDTQYF
CDR3nt: TGTGCCAGCAGCTTCTACCCTAGCGGGGGTCGGACAGATACGCAGTATTTT
j_gene: TRBJ2-3
v_gene: TRBV5-4
d_gene: TRBD2
abundance: .

CDR3aa: CASSQYSSGEQFF
CDR3nt: TGCGCCAGCAGCCAGTACTCTAGCGGTGAGCAGTTCTTC
j_gene: TRBJ2-1
v_gene: TRBV4-1
d_gene: TRBD2
abundance: .

CDR3aa: CASSLAPGGRGKGDTQYF
CDR3nt: TGTGCCAGCAGTCTCGCCCCGGGGGGTCGGGGGAAAGGAGATACGCAGTATTTT
j_gene: TRBJ2-3
v_gene: TRBV6-6
d_gene: TRBD2
abundance: once

CDR3aa: CAWGQYGNQPQHF
CDR3nt: TGTGCCTGGGGACAGTACGGCAATCAGCCCCAGCATTTT
j_gene: TRBJ1-5
v_gene: TRBV30
d_gene: .
abundance: once

CDR3aa: CASSYDMRMNTEAFF
CDR3nt: TGTGCCAGCAGTTACGATATGAGGATGAACACTGAAGCTTTCTTT
j_gene: TRBJ1-1
v_gene: TRBV6-5
d_gene: .
abundance: .

CDR3aa: CASSQAGQGVANEKLFF
CDR3nt: TGTGCCAGCAGCCAAGCGGGACAGGGGGTGGCTAATGAAAAACTGTTTTTT
j_gene: TRBJ1-4
v_gene: TRBV14
d_gene: TRBD1
abundance: .

CDR3aa: CASSRRDGPQHF
CDR3nt: TGTGCCAGCAGCCGCCGAGATGGGCCCCAGCATTTT
j_gene: TRBJ1-5
v_gene: TRBV3-1/TRBV3-2
d_gene: .
abundance: .

CDR3aa: CASSRGPNSPLHF
CDR3nt: TGTGCCAGCAGCAGGGGGCCTAATTCACCCCTCCACTTT
j_gene: TRBJ1-6
v_gene: TRBV12-3/TRBV12-4
d_gene: TRBD1
abundance: .

CDR3aa: CASSQQPGQGAGNTIYF
CDR3nt: TGCGCCAGCAGCCAGCAACCGGGACAGGGGGCGGGAAACACCATATATTTT
j_gene: TRBJ1-3
v_gene: TRBV4-1
d_gene: TRBD1
abundance: .

CDR3aa: CASSLAHRDSSGANVLTF
CDR3nt: TGTGCCAGCAGCTTAGCCCACAGGGATAGCTCTGGGGCCAACGTCCTGACTTTC
j_gene: TRBJ2-6
v_gene: TRBV7-3
d_gene: .
abundance: .

CDR3aa: CASSLYGLKAGQNTGELFF
CDR3nt: TGTGCCAGCAGCTTGTATGGGTTGAAAGCGGGGCAGAACACCGGGGAGCTGTTTTTT
j_gene: TRBJ2-2
v_gene: TRBV5-4
d_gene: TRBD2
abundance: many

CDR3aa: CATSRDRRTGQRDNYGYTF
CDR3nt: TGTGCCACCAGCAGAGATAGGAGAACGGGACAGCGCGACAACTATGGCTACACCTTC
j_gene: TRBJ1-2
v_gene: TRBV15
d_gene: TRBD1
abundance: .

CDR3aa: CASSLRGSTQGYTEAFF
CDR3nt: TGCGCCAGCAGCCTTAGGGGATCGACTCAGGGTTACACTGAAGCTTTCTTT
j_gene: TRBJ1-1
v_gene: TRBV5-1
d_gene: .
abundance: once

CDR3aa: CASSIVGDRVNAFF
CDR3nt: TGTGCCAGTAGTATAGTGGGAGACAGGGTTAACGCTTTCTTT
j_gene: TRBJ1-1
v_gene: TRBV19
d_gene: TRBD1
abundance: .

CDR3aa: CASSLRYPTGAPGTSYNEQFF
CDR3nt: TGTGCCAGCAGCTTACGGTACCCCACAGGGGCCCCTGGAACCTCCTACAATGAGCAGTTCTTC
j_gene: TRBJ2-1
v_gene: TRBV13
d_gene: TRBD1
abundance: .

CDR3aa: CASSADRGPYGYTF
CDR3nt: TGTGCCAGCAGTGCGGACAGGGGGCCCTATGGCTACACCTTC
j_gene: TRBJ1-2
v_gene: TRBV2
d_gene: TRBD1
abundance: once

CDR3aa: CASSLGDRGDTEAFF
CDR3nt: TGTGCCAGCAGCTTAGGGGACAGGGGGGACACTGAAGCTTTCTTT
j_gene: TRBJ1-1
v_gene: TRBV11-2
d_gene: TRBD1
abundance: once

CDR3aa: CASSVEVSGAETQYF
CDR3nt: TGTGCCAGCAGCGTAGAGGTTAGCGGGGCAGAGACCCAGTACTTC
j_gene: TRBJ2-5
v_gene: TRBV9
d_gene: TRBD2
abundance: .

CDR3aa: CASSQGPRGGAQPQHF
CDR3nt: TGTGCCAGCAGCCAAGGTCCAAGAGGGGGCGCGCAGCCCCAGCATTTT
j_gene: TRBJ1-5
v_gene: TRBV3-1/TRBV3-2
d_gene: TRBD1
abundance: .

CDR3aa: CASSLVNGGVETQYF
CDR3nt: TGTGCCAGCAGCTTAGTAAATGGCGGGGTGGAGACCCAGTACTTC
j_gene: TRBJ2-5
v_gene: TRBV7-6
d_gene: .
abundance: .

CDR3aa: CASSGPLQGGSQPQHF
CDR3nt: TGTGCCAGCAGTGGTCCCCTCCAGGGAGGGAGTCAGCCCCAGCATTTT
j_gene: TRBJ1-5
v_gene: TRBV27
d_gene: .
abundance: .

CDR3aa: CASSRGGGRGEKLFF
CDR3nt: TGTGCCAGCAGTCGCGGAGGGGGCCGGGGGGAAAAACTGTTTTTT
j_gene: TRBJ1-4
v_gene: TRBV28
d_gene: TRBD1
abundance: .

CDR3aa: CASNRGQGGSPLHF
CDR3nt: TGTGCCAGCAATAGAGGACAGGGAGGATCACCCCTCCACTTT
j_gene: TRBJ1-6
v_gene: TRBV2
d_gene: TRBD1
abundance: .